Listed below are T cell receptor beta chains from one sample, sequenced in a study of vaccination effects on CD4 cells after COVID-19. No cognate antigen is known for these TCRs. Here immunoSEQ multiplex PCR was the method, and the copy in TCRdb shows in-frame clones only, minus some. The sample records tens of thousands of clones, about 69% being singletons. Sample: CD4+ T cells from PBMCs cultured with HCoV-NL63 spike peptides, taken before COVID-19 vaccination. The source of these receptors is a human donor who received a COVID-19 vaccine. CDR3s include the opening cysteine and the closing phenylalanine or tryptophan. The D gene is left open where the match is weak. Some rows have no size entry. The others give once, few or many, or a class for an expanded clone.

j_gene,abundance,d_gene,v_gene,CDR3nt,CDR3aa
TRBJ1-1,.,.,TRBV9,TGTGCCAGCAGCCCAGGGGACGGAGTGAAAGCTTTCTTT,CASSPGDGVKAFF
TRBJ1-2,.,.,TRBV7-2,TGTGCCAGCAGCTTAGGTGGGGGGGGTGGCTACACCTTC,CASSLGGGGGYTF
TRBJ1-6,.,TRBD1,TRBV2,TGTGCCAGCAGTCCTTACCTCACAGGGGGCTCCTATAATTCACCCCTCCACTTT,CASSPYLTGGSYNSPLHF
TRBJ1-1,.,.,TRBV20-1,TGCAGTGCTAGTAGGGGGGCCGACACTGAAGCTTTCTTT,CSASRGADTEAFF
TRBJ2-2,.,.,TRBV5-5,TGTGCCAGCAGCTTTCTGGGATTTGGCGGGGAGCTGTTTTTT,CASSFLGFGGELFF
TRBJ1-1,.,.,TRBV12-3/TRBV12-4,TGTGCCAGCAGATTCACGACATCCGCGGAACCTTTCTTT,CASRFTTSAEPFF
TRBJ1-4,once,.,TRBV28,TGTGCCAGCAGTACCACAGGAGCAACTAATGAAAAACTGTTTTTT,CASSTTGATNEKLFF
TRBJ2-1,once,TRBD2,TRBV5-1,TGCGCCAGCAGCTTTCGACTAGCGGCCAGCTCCTACAATGAGCAGTTCTTC,CASSFRLAASSYNEQFF
TRBJ1-5,few,TRBD1,TRBV5-1,TGCGCCAGCAGCGAAACAGGGGGCAAGAATCAGCCCCAGCATTTT,CASSETGGKNQPQHF
TRBJ1-4,.,TRBD1,TRBV27,TGTGCCAGCAGTTTAAAGGGGGCGACTAATGAAAAACTGTTTTTT,CASSLKGATNEKLFF
TRBJ1-1,.,.,TRBV6-6,TGTGCCAGCAGTTTAGAGACAGGTGAAGCTTTCTTT,CASSLETGEAFF
TRBJ1-5,.,.,TRBV12-2,TGTGCAAGTCGCTTAGCCATTAAGATTAAGTGGGGTCCCCTCAATCAGCCCCAGCATTTT,CASRLAIKIKWGPLNQPQHF
TRBJ1-5,few,.,TRBV4-2,TGTGCCAGCAGCCAAGACGAGGGGACACAGCCCCAGCATTTT,CASSQDEGTQPQHF
TRBJ2-7,.,.,TRBV5-6,TGTGCCAGCAGCGCCTCGTCCCTCGAGCAGTACTTC,CASSASSLEQYF
TRBJ2-7,few,TRBD2,TRBV2,TGTGCCAGCATTAAACTAGCGAGTGGATACGAGCAGTACTTC,CASIKLASGYEQYF
TRBJ1-1,.,.,TRBV14,TGTGCCAGCAGCCACTCCACCAGGGGCACTGAAGCTTTCTTT,CASSHSTRGTEAFF
TRBJ1-5,few,TRBD1,TRBV28,TGTGCCAGCAGTTTTGGGCCGGGACAGGGAAGCAATCAGCCCCAGCATTTT,CASSFGPGQGSNQPQHF
TRBJ1-5,.,.,TRBV28,TGTGCCAGCAGTTTATTGGGAGACATGAGGAATCAGCCCCAGCATTTT,CASSLLGDMRNQPQHF
TRBJ1-4,.,TRBD1,TRBV19,TGTGCCAGTAGTGGGACAGGGGGTCCTAATGAAAAACTGTTTTTT,CASSGTGGPNEKLFF
TRBJ2-7,once,.,TRBV9,TGTGCCAGCAGCCAAGGGAACCCGTCAACGGGACGGTACTACGAGCAGTACTTC,CASSQGNPSTGRYYEQYF
TRBJ1-1,.,.,TRBV18,TGTGCCAGCTCACCACCTTGGGGCCTCTCGAACACTGAAGCTTTCTTT,CASSPPWGLSNTEAFF
TRBJ2-1,.,.,TRBV2,TGTGCCAGCAGTCAATCCGTGGGAGCGGGCTACAATGAGCAGTTCTTC,CASSQSVGAGYNEQFF
TRBJ2-2,.,TRBD2,TRBV5-1,TGCGCCAGCAGGCTATGGGGGGGGAACACCGGGGAGCTGTTTTTT,CASRLWGGNTGELFF
TRBJ2-1,.,TRBD2,TRBV5-1,TGCGCCAGCAGCTTGGGTCTTCTGACTAGCCTCGATGAGCAGTTCTTC,CASSLGLLTSLDEQFF
TRBJ1-2,few,.,TRBV5-1,TGCGCCAGCAGCTTGGCAGGCAGTCAGGCCTATGGCTACACCTTC,CASSLAGSQAYGYTF
TRBJ2-5,.,TRBD2,TRBV6-2/TRBV6-3,TGTGCCAGCAGTTGGAGGGTAGCGGGGCCTCAAGAGACCCAGTACTTC,CASSWRVAGPQETQYF
TRBJ1-2,.,.,TRBV2,TGTGCCAGCAGTCCCCAGGTGGGATTTTATGGCTACACCTTC,CASSPQVGFYGYTF
TRBJ1-5,few,TRBD1,TRBV19,TGTGCCAGTAGTTTTCACAGGGGCGTCGAGGGGCAGCCCCAGCATTTT,CASSFHRGVEGQPQHF
TRBJ2-2,.,TRBD2,TRBV27,TGTGCCAGCAGCCCTTCAAACGGGGGGGCTGGCGGGGAGCTGTTTTTT,CASSPSNGGAGGELFF
TRBJ1-3,few,.,TRBV2,TGTGCCAGCAGTGATTTGGGAAACACCATATATTTT,CASSDLGNTIYF
TRBJ1-1,.,TRBD1,TRBV7-9,TGTGCCAGCAGCCAGGGGGGGTTAGGGACTGAAGCTTTCTTT,CASSQGGLGTEAFF
TRBJ2-3,.,TRBD1,TRBV10-3,TGTGCCATCAGAGCGCGACAGGGTTCTGGCACAGATACGCAGTATTTT,CAIRARQGSGTDTQYF
TRBJ2-5,.,.,TRBV3-1/TRBV3-2,TGTGCCAGCAGCCCAGCGGCGAGTAATCAAGAGACCCAGTACTTC,CASSPAASNQETQYF
TRBJ2-1,.,TRBD2,TRBV28,TGTGCCAGCAGACTCCGACTAGCGAACTACAATGAGCAGTTCTTC,CASRLRLANYNEQFF
TRBJ1-2,.,.,TRBV7-2,TGTGCCAGCAGCTCCCAGACAGAAATCCCCTATGGCTACACCTTC,CASSSQTEIPYGYTF
TRBJ2-2,once,TRBD2,TRBV9,TGTGCCAGCAGCTGGGGGTCTAGCGGGGTGAGCACCGGGGAGCTGTTTTTT,CASSWGSSGVSTGELFF
TRBJ2-7,.,TRBD2,TRBV5-1,TGCGCCAGCAGCTTATTAGCGGGAGGAACCCACGAGCAGTACTTC,CASSLLAGGTHEQYF
TRBJ2-3,.,.,TRBV24-1,TGTGCCACCAGTGACTCCGGGACCCCAGGGGATACGCAGTATTTT,CATSDSGTPGDTQYF
TRBJ2-5,.,.,TRBV28,TGTGCCAGCAGTTTGGGGACGGGCCGCCGTCAAGAGACCCAGTACTTC,CASSLGTGRRQETQYF
TRBJ1-5,.,TRBD1,TRBV19,TGTGCCAGTAGTATAAACAGGGGCCTCAATCAGCCCCAGCATTTT,CASSINRGLNQPQHF
TRBJ1-4,.,TRBD1,TRBV5-4,TGTGCCAGCAGCCCGACAGGGAAGACTGAAAAACTGTTTTTT,CASSPTGKTEKLFF
TRBJ2-7,.,.,TRBV7-2,TGTGCCAGCAGCTTAGTTGCCAGGGGCACTGGAGAGCAGTACTTC,CASSLVARGTGEQYF
TRBJ2-1,.,TRBD2,TRBV5-8,TGTGCCAGCAGTCGGACCCTGTGGTTAGCGGGAGGAAGGAATGAGCAGTTCTTC,CASSRTLWLAGGRNEQFF
TRBJ1-3,few,.,TRBV19,TGTGCCAGTACTGGGCGGCAGGCCGACTCTGGAAACACCATATATTTT,CASTGRQADSGNTIYF
TRBJ2-2,.,.,TRBV7-9,TGTGCCAGCAGAGGGGAGTTTAACACCGGGGAGCTGTTTTTT,CASRGEFNTGELFF
TRBJ2-6,.,.,TRBV25-1,TGTGCCAGCAGTCCCACTTTTCCTGGGTCCGGGGCCAACGTCCTGACTTTC,CASSPTFPGSGANVLTF
TRBJ2-3,.,.,TRBV6-5,TGTGCCACCCGAAGAACGGGAAGGAGCACAGATACGCAGTATTTT,CATRRTGRSTDTQYF
TRBJ2-7,few,TRBD1,TRBV5-1,TGCGCCAGCAGCCCTGACAGGGCCTACGAGCAGTACTTC,CASSPDRAYEQYF
TRBJ2-7,once,.,TRBV6-5,TGTGCCAGCAGTTACACCTCCTTTACCAGCTCCTACGAGCAGTACTTC,CASSYTSFTSSYEQYF
TRBJ2-5,.,TRBD1,TRBV5-1,TGCGCCAGCAGCCTGGGACAGGGGTCACAAGAGACCCAGTACTTC,CASSLGQGSQETQYF
TRBJ2-7,few,.,TRBV28,TGTGCCAGCAGTTGGCGACGGGACATCTCCTACGAGCAGTACTTC,CASSWRRDISYEQYF
TRBJ2-7,.,TRBD2,TRBV20-1,TGCAGTGCTAGTCCGGGAGGGCGGGACGAGCAGTACTTC,CSASPGGRDEQYF
TRBJ2-1,.,TRBD2,TRBV7-2,TGTGCCAGTCGGGGATTAGCGGGGGGGCCCCCCTACAATGAGCAGTTCTTC,CASRGLAGGPPYNEQFF
TRBJ2-1,.,.,TRBV11-2,TGTGCCAGCAGCTTAGGCCCTAGGGCTGAGCAGTTCTTC,CASSLGPRAEQFF